A single sample gave rise to the 31 T cell receptor beta chains below, sequenced in a study of identifying expanded T cells in peripheral blood. This table comes from immunoSEQ multiplex PCR, and its TCRdb copy is limited to in-frame clones, with some not included. The sample includes tens of thousands of clones, approximately 90% of them seen just once. The sample consisted of blood. These receptors were taken from a person aged 18 to 75 in good health.

The rearrangement joins TRBV19 to TRBJ1-4; the D gene is possibly TRBD1 (5 bases). Trimming stripped 5 bases from V and 0 bases from J, with 13 bases between. CDR3 length: 16 amino acids. Germline CDR1 LNHDA, CDR2 SQIVND (reference sequence). CDR3 DNA sequence: TGTGCCAGTAGTTCCCAGGGTAGGACAACTAATGAAAAACTGTTTTTT. Protein product: CASSSQGRTTNEKLFF.

This rearrangement joins TRBV19 to TRBJ2-3; possible D gene TRBD1, 6 bases. The CDR3 runs to 15 residues. Germline-derived CDR1 and CDR2 are LNHDA and SQIVND (reference sequence). Trimming pared 1 base from V and 3 bases from J, leaving 11 bases between. CDR3 protein: CASSIVGRGTDTQYF. For the CDR3, the DNA is TGTGCCAGTAGTATAGTGGGCAGGGGTACAGATACGCAGTATTTT.

The table lists this clone with a count of one. The J gene is TRBJ2-1, the V gene TRBV10-3; 14 positions match TRBD2. V trimming: 10 bases; J trimming: 3 bases; junction bases outside the gene matches: 8. Germline CDR1 ENHRY, CDR2 SYGVKD. This CDR3 has 16 residues. The CDR3 spells CATQTSGGASYNEQFF. The CDR3, as DNA: TGTGCCACCCAGACTAGCGGGGGGGCCAGCTACAATGAGCAGTTCTTC.

The chain links TRBV4-2 to TRBJ1-2; D is uncertain. V was clipped by 0 bases and J by 7 bases, with 15 bases between them. Germline V lookup: CDR1 LGHNA, CDR2 YNFKEQ. This CDR3 region has 15 residues. The CDR3 nucleotides are TGTGCCAGCAGCCAAGATCTTGGGGAAGTTGGTGGCTACACCTTC. Translating gives CASSQDLGEVGGYTF.

This rearrangement joins TRBV7-2 to TRBJ2-1; 10 bases match TRBD2. The CDR3 is 14 amino acids. The V gene end was trimmed by 3 bases and the J gene end by 9 bases; junction bases not matched to a gene: 5. Germline V gene data show CDR1 as SGHTA and CDR2 as FQGNSA. CDR3 coding DNA: TGTGCCAGCAGCTTCATTAGCGGGGGGCTTGAGCAGTTCTTC. Translation gives CASSFISGGLEQFF.

V usage is TRBV11-2 and J usage is TRBJ2-7; weak D call: TRBD2 (5 bases). Per germline, CDR1 SGHAT and CDR2 FQNNGV. V gave up 2 bases and J gave up 6 bases, with 11 bases separating them. The CDR3 is 13 amino acids. CDR3 sequence (DNA): TGTGCCAGCAGCTTACGGGATCGGGGCGAGCAGTACTTC. This encodes CASSLRDRGEQYF.

The rearrangement joins TRBV6-6 to TRBJ1-1; a weak D match, TRBD1 (6 bases). With 6 bases removed from V and 0 bases from J, the gap between germline ends came to 17 bases. The CDR3 sequence is 16 residues long. Germline-derived CDR1 and CDR2 are MNHNY and SVGAGI (reference sequence). The CDR3 DNA is TGTGCCAGCAGCCGCCGGGACAAGTACTTGAACACTGAAGCTTTCTTT. Amino acids: CASSRRDKYLNTEAFF.

The rearrangement links TRBV2 to TRBJ2-7; a weak D match, TRBD2 (6 bases). Looked up from germline, CDR1 is SNHLY and CDR2 is FYNNEI. CDR3 length equals 18 residues. Trimming removed 1 base from V and 1 base from J, with 20 bases in between. The CDR3 loop reads CASSEGKTGGIRSYEQYF. The CDR3 DNA is TGTGCCAGCAGTGAAGGAAAGACTGGGGGGATTCGGTCCTACGAGCAGTACTTC.

The V gene is TRBV10-2, the J gene TRBJ2-3; perhaps TRBD1 as D (5 bases). With 8 bases removed from V and 6 bases from J, the gap between germline ends came to 6 bases. Germline V gives CDR1 WSHSY, CDR2 SAAADI. This CDR3 has 10 residues. The CDR3 region has the DNA TGCGCCAGCGGGGCGGATACGCAGTATTTT. Translated: CASGADTQYF.

The chain combines TRBV11-3 with TRBJ1-5; tentatively, D is TRBD1 (6 bases). Trimming pared 5 bases from V and 6 bases from J, leaving 14 bases between. The length of the CDR3 is 14 residues. Germline V gene data show CDR1 as SGHNT and CDR2 as YENEEA. As DNA, the CDR3 is TGTGCCAGCAGCCACCTAGGGGGGGGTCAGCCCCAGCATTTT. Amino acids: CASSHLGGGQPQHF.

V is TRBV5-1 and J is TRBJ2-5; 8 bases are shared with TRBD1. Germline lookup yields CDR1 SGHRS and CDR2 YFSETQ. Trimming removed 5 bases from V and 4 bases from J; junction bases left unmatched: 10. The CDR3 spans 15 residues. Written as DNA, the CDR3 is TGCGCCAGCAGATCTTTTGGACAGGGTGGAGAGACCCAGTACTTC. Encoded protein: CASRSFGQGGETQYF.

The rearrangement joins TRBV6-6 to TRBJ1-6; D remains ambiguous. The CDR3 runs 14 residues. Germline loops: CDR1 MNHNY, CDR2 SVGAGI (reference sequence). Trimming took 0 bases from V and 16 from J, leaving 16 bases between them. The CDR3 loop reads CASSYSSYNSGLHF. Written as DNA, the CDR3 is TGTGCCAGCAGTTACTCGTCTTACAATTCCGGTCTCCACTTT.

This clone was detected only once. The genes are TRBV15 and TRBJ1-2; 7 bases align to TRBD1. The CDR3 is made up of 14 amino acids. V lost 0 bases to trimming and J lost 6 bases; unmatched junction nucleotides: 4. The germline CDR1 and CDR2 sequences are LNHNV and YYDKDF (reference sequence). The CDR3 protein is CATSRDNTGDGYTF. CDR3 in DNA: TGTGCCACCAGCAGAGATAATACAGGGGATGGCTACACCTTC.

As for this clone: Germline is not matched at one junction end, which may reflect a read error. CDR3 protein: CASSPLVGQRSSF. The CDR3 DNA follows: TGTGCCAGCAGCCCATTGGTAGGACAGAGATCGAGCTTC. The J gene is TRBJ2-7, the V gene TRBV7-9; perhaps TRBD1 as D (6 bases). The CDR3 is made up of 13 amino acids. Germline loops: CDR1 SEHNR, CDR2 FQNEAQ (reference sequence).

The chain links TRBV9 to TRBJ2-7, with D unresolved. V was cut by 0 bases and J by 1 base, with 5 bases left in between. This CDR3 has 13 amino acids. Germline CDR1 is SGDLS and CDR2 is YYNGEE. The CDR3 nucleotides are TGTGCCAGCAGCGTAGGGTCGTCCTACGAGCAGTACTTC. The encoded protein is CASSVGSSYEQYF.

The chain employs TRBV6-5 and TRBJ2-2; a possible D gene is TRBD1 (6 bases). The CDR3 has 15 amino acids. Between the trimmed V and J ends, which lost 6 bases and 2 bases, there was a span of 13 bases. Germline values: CDR1 MNHEY, CDR2 SVGAGI. Here the CDR3 reads CASSRQVINTGELFF. The CDR3 region has the DNA TGTGCCAGCAGCCGACAGGTCATAAACACCGGGGAGCTGTTTTTT.

V is TRBV6-1 and J is TRBJ2-7; D may match TRBD1 or TRBD2 (5 bases each). CDR3 length equals 14 residues. Germline values: CDR1 MNHNS, CDR2 SASEGT. Trimming left V 4 bases short and J 2 bases short, with 12 bases between. CDR3 protein: CASSVSGGPYEQYF. In DNA form, the CDR3 reads TGTGCCAGCAGTGTTTCTGGGGGACCCTACGAGCAGTACTTC.

This rearrangement joins TRBV30 to TRBJ2-5; D is ambiguous. V was trimmed by 2 bases and J by 7 bases, leaving 17 bases between them. The CDR3 has 14 amino acids. Germline loops: CDR1 GTSNPN, CDR2 SVGIG (reference sequence). The CDR3 reads CAWSLGALKGTQYF. The DNA for the CDR3 is TGTGCCTGGAGTTTGGGTGCCCTCAAGGGGACCCAGTACTTC.

The chain has TRBV6-6 and TRBJ1-4; D may be TRBD1 (5 bases). The CDR3 contains 13 residues. V was cut by 7 bases and J by 5 bases, with 11 bases left in between. Germline CDR1 reads MNHNY; CDR2 reads SVGAGI (reference sequence). The CDR3 bases are TGTGCCAGCAAGTGGGCAGGGAATGAAAAACTGTTTTTT. Amino acid sequence: CASKWAGNEKLFF.

As DNA, the CDR3 is TGTGCCAGCAGCTTAGGTCCGGCCGGAGCGGGGAAAGAGACCCAGTACTTC. Protein product: CASSLGPAGAGKETQYF. The chain combines TRBV7-8 with TRBJ2-5; 7 bases fit TRBD2. This CDR3 region has 17 residues. Germline lookup yields CDR1 SGHVS and CDR2 FQNEAQ. With V trimmed by 1 base and J by 3 bases, 11 bases remained unmatched.

The chain uses TRBV6-5 and TRBJ2-7; perhaps TRBD1 as D (5 bases). Between the trimmed V and J ends, which lost 5 bases and 0 bases, there was a span of 11 bases. From germline, CDR1 is MNHEY and CDR2 SVGAGI. The CDR3 runs 14 residues. The CDR3 DNA reads TGTGCCAGCAGTCCCAGGGTGGGCTCCTACGAGCAGTACTTC. Translation: CASSPRVGSYEQYF.

The genes are TRBV11-2 and TRBJ2-3, with 7 nucleotides matching TRBD1. CDR1 and CDR2 (germline): SGHAT, FQNNGV. CDR3 size: 16 residues. Germline trimming cut 1 base from V and 4 bases from J; bases unmatched to any gene: 8. Written as DNA, the CDR3 is TGTGCCAGCAGCTTAGGGGGCAGGGGGAAGTCAGATACGCAGTATTTT. Its translation: CASSLGGRGKSDTQYF.

The chain couples TRBV28 to TRBJ1-6, with 9 bases lining up with TRBD1. Looked up from germline, CDR1 is MDHEN and CDR2 is SYDVKM. This CDR3 contains 16 residues. Trimming took 5 bases from V and 7 from J; bases not matched to a gene: 9. As DNA, the CDR3 is TGTGCCAGCAGTATAGGGACAGGGTTTGACAATTCACCCCTCCACTTT. Its protein product is CASSIGTGFDNSPLHF.

This chain links TRBV6-6 with TRBJ2-2, with D possibly being TRBD2 (6 bases). Germline V gene sequence: CDR1 MNHNY, CDR2 SVGAGI (reference sequence). Trimming cost V 5 bases and J 2 bases, with 12 bases left between them. This CDR3 has 15 residues. The CDR3 region has the DNA TGTGCCAGCAGTCTCGGGACTGGAAACACCGGGGAGCTGTTTTTT. It specifies CASSLGTGNTGELFF.

The rearrangement joins TRBV7-9 to TRBJ1-3; 11 positions agree with TRBD1. The germline gives CDR1 SEHNR, CDR2 FQNEAQ (reference sequence). This CDR3 has 18 residues. Trimming cost V 8 bases and J 4 bases; bases outside gene matches: 16. The CDR3 is CASPPSGQGALAGNTIYF. CDR3 sequence (DNA): TGTGCCAGCCCCCCCTCCGGACAGGGGGCATTAGCCGGAAACACCATATATTTT.

This chain uses TRBV7-9 with TRBJ2-4; 8 bases map to TRBD1. The germline CDR1 and CDR2 sequences are SEHNR and FQNEAQ (reference sequence). Losses at the gene ends were 5 bases for V and 16 bases for J; bases not matched to a gene: 13. This CDR3 has 13 amino acids. In nucleotides, the CDR3 is TGTGCCAGCAGCGATGCTACGGGACAGGTCCCCTACTTC. It codes for CASSDATGQVPYF. The variable domain in full, completed from reference TRBV7-9 and TRBJ2-4, reads DTGVSQNPRHKITKRGQNVTFRCDPISEHNRLYWYRQTLGQGPEFLTYFQNEAQLEKSRLLSDRFSAERPKGSFSTLEIQRTEQGDSAMYLCASSDATGQVPYFGAGTRLSVL.

V gene TRBV11-2 combines with J gene TRBJ2-3; 10 bases fit TRBD2. The V segment lost 4 bases and the J segment 3 bases; nucleotides outside the gene matches: 13. Germline lookup yields CDR1 SGHAT and CDR2 FQNNGV. The CDR3 is 18 residues long. The CDR3 nucleotides are TGTGCCAGCAGCTCCCTAGCGGGGGCCCTCAGGGTTACAGATACGCAGTATTTT. It codes for CASSSLAGALRVTDTQYF.

The gene calls are TRBV4-3 and TRBJ2-1; possible D gene TRBD2, 5 bases. Trimming took off 1 base at V and 10 bases at J, with 20 bases between the two ends. Germline-derived CDR1 and CDR2 are LGHNA and YSLEER. This CDR3 spans 16 amino acids. In DNA, the CDR3 is TGCGCCAGCAGCCAAGGACTACGCGCAACATTCGGGGAGCAGTTCTTC. Its protein product is CASSQGLRATFGEQFF.

This chain joins TRBV15 and TRBJ1-1; 9 bases line up with TRBD1. V was clipped by 5 bases and J by 1 base; unmatched bases: 5. The length of the CDR3 is 15 residues. CDR1 LNHNV and CDR2 YYDKDF come from the germline V gene (reference sequence). DNA of the CDR3: TGTGCCACCAGCCCCTGGGACAGGGAGAACACTGAAGCTTTCTTT. Translated: CATSPWDRENTEAFF.

The chain carries TRBV27 and TRBJ1-6; 8 bases map to TRBD1. Germline V gene sequence: CDR1 MNHEY, CDR2 SMNVEV (reference sequence). The CDR3 runs 14 residues. V was clipped by 6 bases and J by 6 bases; unmatched bases: 4. CDR3 sequence reads: CASSLRGPNSPLHF. In DNA form, the CDR3 reads TGTGCCAGCAGCCTCAGGGGGCCTAATTCACCCCTCCACTTT.

V and J are TRBV10-3 and TRBJ2-7, with D hard to call. Looked up from germline, CDR1 is ENHRY and CDR2 is SYGVKD. V was clipped by 4 bases and J by 6 bases, with 13 bases between them. CDR3 length: 13 residues. The CDR3 sequence: CAISAKFATEQYF. DNA of the CDR3: TGTGCCATCAGTGCAAAGTTCGCGACCGAGCAGTACTTC.